This T cell receptor beta chain originates from a study of blood T cell repertoires in COVID-19. Study at large: Some COVID-19 samples were acute and others convalescent; all came from the United States, Italy and Spain.

Some clones are missing from TCRdb's copy, which holds only in-frame ones; the method was immunoSEQ multiplex PCR. The sample holds 100,000 to 150,000 clones, roughly 91% seen once. Trimming at V came to 5 bases and at J to 9 bases, leaving 9 bases not matched to a gene. The CDR3 is 14 amino acids. CDR1 is LNHDA and CDR2 is SQIVND in the germline V gene (reference sequence). The chain employs TRBV19 and TRBJ2-1, with 8 positions matching TRBD1. Source material: peripheral blood. The receptor's source is a man in his fifties or sixties with active or convalescent COVID-19. The CDR3, as DNA: TGTGCCAGTAGTCGCCGGGGACAGGCGGCTGAGCAGTTCTTC. Encoded protein: CASSRRGQAAEQFF.